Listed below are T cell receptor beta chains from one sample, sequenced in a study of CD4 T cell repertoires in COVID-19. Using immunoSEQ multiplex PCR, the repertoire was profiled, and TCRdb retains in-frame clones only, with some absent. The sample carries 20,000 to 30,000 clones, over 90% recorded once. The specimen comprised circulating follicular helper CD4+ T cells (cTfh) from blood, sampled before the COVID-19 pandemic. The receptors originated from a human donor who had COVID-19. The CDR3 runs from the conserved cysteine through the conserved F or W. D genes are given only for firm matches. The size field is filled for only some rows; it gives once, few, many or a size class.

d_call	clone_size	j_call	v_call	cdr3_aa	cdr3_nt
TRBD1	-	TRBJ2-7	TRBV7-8	CASSNRDRAYEQYF	TGTGCCAGCAGTAACCGGGACAGAGCCTACGAGCAGTACTTC
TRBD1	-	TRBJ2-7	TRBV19	CASSAGTVQPYEQYF	TGTGCCAGTAGTGCAGGGACAGTCCAGCCCTACGAGCAGTACTTC
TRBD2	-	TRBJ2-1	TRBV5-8	CASSGFLAGLPSDEQFF	TGTGCCAGCAGCGGCTTTTTAGCGGGGCTCCCCAGCGATGAGCAGTTCTTC
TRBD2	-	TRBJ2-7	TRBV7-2	CASSFPSTGLARYEQYF	TGTGCCAGCAGCTTCCCGAGTACAGGACTAGCGAGGTACGAGCAGTACTTC
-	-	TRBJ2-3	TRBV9	CASTKGLWTDTQYF	TGTGCCAGCACTAAGGGACTTTGGACAGATACGCAGTATTTT
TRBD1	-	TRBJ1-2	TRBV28	CASSIGGTATNYGYTF	TGTGCCAGCAGTATTGGGGGGACAGCTACTAACTATGGCTACACCTTC
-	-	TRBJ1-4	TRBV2	CASTGFESAGEKLFF	TGTGCCAGCACGGGATTCGAGAGTGCGGGAGAAAAACTGTTTTTT
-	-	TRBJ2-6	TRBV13	CACALSGANVLTF	TGTGCCTGCGCGCTCTCTGGGGCCAACGTCCTGACTTTC
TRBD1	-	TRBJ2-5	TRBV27	CASSFTTGGETQYF	TGTGCCAGCAGTTTTACGACAGGGGGGGAGACCCAGTACTTC
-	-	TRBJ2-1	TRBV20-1	CSAQLGLRQFF	TGCAGTGCCCAACTGGGCCTGAGGCAGTTCTTC
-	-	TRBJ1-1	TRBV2	CASNAGTANTEAFF	TGTGCCAGCAATGCCGGAACAGCGAACACTGAAGCTTTCTTT
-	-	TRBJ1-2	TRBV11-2	CASSAGGGVGGYTF	TGTGCCAGCAGCGCCGGCGGCGGGGTTGGTGGCTACACCTTC
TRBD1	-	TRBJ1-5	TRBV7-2	CASSSPGQGYQPQHF	TGTGCCAGCAGCTCACCGGGACAGGGGTATCAGCCCCAGCATTTT
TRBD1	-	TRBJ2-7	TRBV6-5	CASSYVMGTGVHEQYF	TGTGCCAGCAGTTACGTAATGGGGACAGGGGTCCACGAGCAGTACTTC
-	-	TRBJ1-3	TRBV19	CASSISSGSGNTIYF	TGTGCCAGTAGTATATCCTCCGGGTCTGGAAACACCATATATTTT
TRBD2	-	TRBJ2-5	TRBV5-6	CASSPRTSGRYQEAQYF	TGTGCCAGCAGCCCCCGGACTAGCGGGAGGTACCAAGAGGCCCAGTACTTC
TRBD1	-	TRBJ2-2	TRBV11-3	CASSPQGALAGELFF	TGTGCCAGCAGCCCGCAGGGGGCTCTGGCCGGGGAGCTGTTTTTT
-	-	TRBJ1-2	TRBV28	CASSNVRGLYGYTF	TGTGCCAGCAGTAACGTCAGGGGTCTCTATGGCTACACCTTC
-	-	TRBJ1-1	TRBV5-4	CASSPQGRGWNTEAFF	TGTGCCAGCAGCCCCCAGGGTCGGGGGTGGAACACTGAAGCTTTCTTT
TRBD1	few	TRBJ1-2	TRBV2	CASSEWDRPYGYTF	TGTGCCAGCAGTGAATGGGACAGACCCTATGGCTACACCTTC
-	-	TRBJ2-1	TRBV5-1	CASSFANEQFF	TGCGCCAGCAGCTTTGCGAATGAGCAGTTCTTC
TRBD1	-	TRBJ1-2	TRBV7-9	CASSPLSRTGQGYTF	TGTGCCAGCAGCCCCTTGTCCCGGACAGGGCAAGGCTACACCTTC
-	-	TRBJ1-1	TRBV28	CASRDKTEAFF	TGTGCCAGCAGAGACAAAACTGAAGCTTTCTTT
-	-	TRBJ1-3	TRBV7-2	CASSPRGGNTIYF	TGTGCCAGCAGCCCCAGAGGGGGAAACACCATATATTTT
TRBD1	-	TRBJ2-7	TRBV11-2	CASSLAGGLNLYEQYF	TGTGCCAGCAGCTTGGCAGGGGGATTAAATCTGTACGAGCAGTACTTC
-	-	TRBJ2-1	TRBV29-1	CSVSDGLYNEQFF	TGCAGCGTCTCAGATGGACTGTACAATGAGCAGTTCTTC